This entry lists 21 T cell receptor beta chains sequenced from one sample in a study of T cell responses to AZD1222 COVID-19 vaccine (dated by TCRdb to about 2021). Libraries were built with the immunoSEQ multiplex PCR assay. TCRdb carries this immuneACCESS record with in-frame sequences only. Its versions omit some clonotypes, under half of them owing to an unresolved V gene in the studies checked, with the rest unexplained. The sample table records around 130,000 clones; about 93% of these occur just once. Jointly, the top ten make up 4.2% of the sample. Per the publication, the time point label means: about 28 days (+/-7) after the second vaccine dose. The treatment or condition label for this specimen denotes: meningococcal conjugate vaccine given as trial control. Sequenced here: peripheral blood, sampled 28 days after the second dose of the MenACWY control vaccine. The origin of the receptors is an adult who received the MenACWY meningococcal vaccine as a control.

The J gene is TRBJ1-2, the V gene TRBV30, with a tentative D call TRBD1 (5 bases). This CDR3 has 12 amino acids. The V end was cut by 1 base, the J end by 4 bases, with 7 bases between. CDR1 is GTSNPN, CDR2 SVGIG, per germline (reference sequence). The CDR3 loop is CAWSDGTYGYTF. DNA of the CDR3: TGTGCCTGGAGTGACGGGACCTATGGCTACACCTTC.

CDR3 amino acids: CASSPAGGNTEAFF. The CDR3 coding sequence is TGTGCCAGCTCACCAGCAGGGGGGAACACTGAAGCTTTCTTT. The chain links TRBV18 to TRBJ1-1; TRBD1 matches at 7 bases. This CDR3 is built from 14 residues. Germline CDR1 reads KGHSH; CDR2 reads LQKENI. V lost 2 bases and J lost 1; bases outside the gene matches: 1.

The J gene is TRBJ2-3, the V gene TRBV15; 10 bases agree with TRBD1. V trimming: 5 bases; J trimming: 5 bases; junction bases outside the gene matches: 1. Germline CDR1 reads LNHNV; CDR2 reads YYDKDF (reference sequence). This CDR3 has 13 amino acids. CDR3 sequence (DNA): TGTGCCACCAGCGGACAGGGGGGAGATACGCAGTATTTT. Amino acids: CATSGQGGDTQYF.

This chain connects TRBV27 to TRBJ2-1; TRBD2 might be the D (6 bases). Trimming shortened V by 5 bases and J by 1 base, and 12 bases separated the two germline ends. CDR3 length: 15 residues. Germline CDR1 MNHEY, CDR2 SMNVEV (reference sequence). CDR3 sequence (DNA): TGTGCCAGCAGTCTGGGGGGTCCGTCCTACAATGAGCAGTTCTTC. Amino acids: CASSLGGPSYNEQFF.

The chain carries TRBV18 and TRBJ2-7, with TRBD1 matching over 7 bases. CDR1 and CDR2 (germline): KGHSH, LQKENI. V lost 3 bases, J lost 3 bases, and 8 bases stayed unmatched. The CDR3 is 15 residues long. The CDR3 region is CASSPGQPQNYEQYV. The CDR3 coding sequence is TGTGCCAGCTCACCGGGACAGCCACAAAACTACGAGCAGTACGTC.

This clone was counted a single time. CDR3 loop: CASSSEVVAGAHTQYF. CDR3 bases: TGTGCCAGCAGCTCCGAGGTGGTAGCGGGAGCACATACGCAGTATTTT. The chain carries TRBV5-4 and TRBJ2-3; 9 nucleotides align to TRBD2. CDR1 is SGHNT, CDR2 YYREEE, per germline (reference sequence). V gave up 3 bases and J gave up 7 bases; unmatched junction bases: 12. The CDR3 is 16 amino acids.

As regards this clone: Mismatch with germline at one junction end may stem from a read error. The V and J genes are TRBV11-3 and TRBJ1-5; 8 bases line up with TRBD1. CDR1 and CDR2 (germline): SGHNT, YENEEA. This CDR3 is built from 15 residues. CDR3 coding DNA: TGTACCAGCAGCTTTCTGGGCAGGGGGCTTCAGCCCCAGCATTTT. Protein: CTSSFLGRGLQPQHF.

This chain uses TRBV4-1 with TRBJ2-3, with 8 bases that match TRBD1. V was pared by 4 bases and J by 1 base, with 4 bases of the junction left unmatched. There are 15 residues in the CDR3. Germline V lookup: CDR1 MGHRA, CDR2 YSYEKL. The CDR3 spells CASSPRGLGTDTQYF. The CDR3 DNA sequence: TGCGCCAGCAGCCCCAGGGGGCTTGGCACAGATACGCAGTATTTT.

The V call is TRBV9, the J call TRBJ2-3; 8 nucleotides line up with TRBD2. J was trimmed by 3 bases and V by 2 bases; bases with no gene match: 5. Germline V gene sequence: CDR1 SGDLS, CDR2 YYNGEE. The CDR3 contains 15 residues. The chain's CDR3 is CASSVSAGETDTQYF. Here the CDR3 DNA reads TGTGCCAGCAGCGTCTCAGCGGGAGAGACAGATACGCAGTATTTT. Drawing the rest from reference TRBV9 and TRBJ2-3, the complete variable domain is DSGVTQTPKHLITATGQRVTLRCSPRSGDLSVYWYQQSLDQGLQFLIQYYNGEERAKGNILERFSAQQFPDLHSELNLSSLELGDSALYFCASSVSAGETDTQYFGPGTRLTVL.

The V call is TRBV7-9, the J call TRBJ2-5; D not certain. This CDR3 contains 14 residues. Between the trimmed V and J ends, which lost 2 bases and 2 bases, there was a span of 9 bases. Germline CDR1 and CDR2: SEHNR and FQNEAQ (reference sequence). The CDR3 bases are TGTGCCAGCAGCTTATTCTCAACGCAAGAGACCCAGTACTTC. Its protein is CASSLFSTQETQYF.

As concerns this clone: One junction end disagrees with the germline gene, perhaps due to a read error. This rearrangement joins TRBV5-5 to TRBJ2-5; the D gene could be TRBD1 or TRBD2 (5 bases each). Looked up from germline, CDR1 is SGHKS and CDR2 is YYEKEE (reference sequence). The CDR3 contains 16 residues. Here the CDR3 reads CASTLRGGQTGETQYF. The CDR3 nucleotides read TGTGCCAGCACCTTGAGGGGCGGCCAGACGGGGGAGACCCAGTACTTC.

The chain employs TRBV6-5 and TRBJ1-2, with D perhaps TRBD1 (5 bases). This CDR3 is built from 14 residues. V dropped 6 bases and J dropped 1 base, with 12 bases sitting between them. The germline V gene encodes CDR1 MNHEY and CDR2 SVGAGI. The CDR3 sequence is CASSAYRNNYGYTF. The CDR3, as DNA: TGTGCCAGCAGCGCCTACAGGAATAACTATGGCTACACCTTC.

The J gene is TRBJ1-3, the V gene TRBV5-8; D is ambiguous. The germline CDR1 and CDR2 sequences are SGHTS and YDEGEE. CDR3 length: 15 residues. V lost 4 bases and J 7 bases, leaving 18 bases between the germline ends. The CDR3 loop reads CASSPVLVVGNTIYF. CDR3 in DNA: TGTGCCAGCAGCCCGGTGTTGGTAGTTGGGAACACCATATATTTT. Using reference TRBV5-8 and TRBJ1-3 for the parts outside the CDR3, the full variable domain is EAGVTQSPTHLIKTRGQQATLRCSPISGHTSVYWYQQALGLGLQFLLWYDEGEERNRGNFPPRFSGRQFPNYSSELNVNALELEDSALYLCASSPVLVVGNTIYFGEGSWLTVV.

In DNA form, the CDR3 reads TGTGCCAGTAGGCCTGACAGGGGCCCCTACAATGAGCAGTTCTTC. Its protein is CASRPDRGPYNEQFF. The V and J genes are TRBV19 and TRBJ2-1, with 8 bases fitting TRBD1. V gave up 6 bases and J gave up 2 bases; unmatched junction bases: 6. The CDR3 runs to 15 residues. In germline, CDR1 is LNHDA, CDR2 SQIVND (reference sequence).

The CDR3 here is CASSLISSPEQFF. In nucleotides, the CDR3 is TGTGCCAGCAGCTTAATCAGTTCCCCTGAGCAGTTCTTC. J is TRBJ2-1 and V is TRBV7-2; D gene ambiguous. The V end was cut by 2 bases, the J end by 9 bases, with 11 bases between. In germline, CDR1 is SGHTA, CDR2 FQGNSA. The CDR3 has 13 amino acids.

CDR3 region: CASSLGGGLKVGTF. As DNA, the CDR3 is TGTGCCAGCAGCTTAGGGGGAGGTCTTAAGGTGGGCACCTTC. The chain combines TRBV7-9 with TRBJ1-2; D ambiguous. The CDR3 runs 14 residues. The ends were cut back, 1 base at V and 13 bases at J, with 19 bases in the middle. Germline loops: CDR1 SEHNR, CDR2 FQNEAQ (reference sequence).

This chain joins TRBV6-2 or TRBV6-3 and TRBJ1-5, with D possibly matching TRBD1 (5 bases). The CDR3 length is 16 residues. The V end lost 6 bases, the J end lost 0 bases, and 15 bases lay between the germline ends. The V gene's germline CDR1 is MNHEY and CDR2 SVGEGT. In DNA form, the CDR3 reads TGTGCCAGCAGCCATCGACAGCCTTATAGCAATCAGCCCCAGCATTTT. This translates into CASSHRQPYSNQPQHF.

This chain joins TRBV5-6 and TRBJ2-3; 7 bases align to TRBD1. Germline V gives CDR1 SGHDT, CDR2 YYEEEE. V trimming: 3 bases; J trimming: 0 bases; junction bases outside the gene matches: 4. This CDR3 region has 15 residues. DNA for the CDR3: TGTGCCAGCAGCTGGGACAGACTCAGCACAGATACGCAGTATTTT. Amino acid sequence: CASSWDRLSTDTQYF.

This clone has a handful of counts. V and J are TRBV10-1 and TRBJ2-1; D may be TRBD1 (6 bases). CDR3 length: 11 amino acids. The V gene's germline CDR1 is WNHNN and CDR2 SYGVQD (reference sequence). The V end was cut by 8 bases, the J end by 12 bases, with 14 bases between. CDR3 coding DNA: TGCGCCAGCGATGGAGAGACAGGGCAGTTCTTC. Amino acids: CASDGETGQFF.

The J gene is TRBJ2-7, the V gene TRBV7-9; tentative D call: TRBD2 (5 bases). V was shortened by 5 bases and J by 6 bases, with 11 bases between the two germline ends. The V gene's germline CDR1 is SEHNR and CDR2 FQNEAQ (reference sequence). CDR3 size: 12 residues. The CDR3 region has the DNA TGTGCCAGCAGCCCCACTAGGCTCGAGCAGTACTTC. Amino acids: CASSPTRLEQYF.

The table lists this clone with a count of one. The J gene is TRBJ1-5, the V gene TRBV2, with TRBD1 matching over 7 bases. With 8 bases clipped from V and 0 bases from J, the junction kept 7 bases outside the gene matches. The CDR3 totals 15 residues. CDR1 and CDR2 (germline): SNHLY, FYNNEI. The CDR3 DNA is TGTGCCAGCGACGGGACAGTGAATAGCAATCAGCCCCAGCATTTT. This translates into CASDGTVNSNQPQHF.